A selection of T cell receptor beta chains follows, all from one sample in a study of OX40 agonist ivuxolimab in advanced cancers. TCRdb's table, derived via immunoSEQ multiplex PCR, lists solely in-frame clones and lacks some. The table has tens of thousands of clones, roughly 89% seen once. The source material was CD4+ or CD8+ T cells sorted from blood, sampled in a trial of the OX40 agonist ivuxolimab. The receptors here all came from an adult with an advanced solid tumor such as melanoma, head and neck, liver or kidney cancer. The CDR3 runs from the conserved cysteine through the conserved F or W. The order of the fields is CDR3 length, D gene, V gene, clone size, J gene, CDR3 protein, CDR3 DNA. D genes are given only for firm matches. A clone size is listed for some rows: how often the clone was seen (once, few, many), or a class if it is expanded.

CDR3 length: 13
D gene: TRBD1
V gene: TRBV19
clone size: NA
J gene: TRBJ2-5
CDR3 protein: CASSGQGWETQYF
CDR3 DNA: TGTGCCAGTAGCGGACAGGGTTGGGAGACCCAGTACTTC

CDR3 length: 18
D gene: TRBD1
V gene: TRBV9
clone size: NA
J gene: TRBJ2-2
CDR3 protein: CASSVAPRGDRSTGELFF
CDR3 DNA: TGTGCCAGCAGCGTAGCCCCAAGGGGGGACAGGAGCACCGGGGAGCTGTTTTTT

CDR3 length: 14
D gene: NA
V gene: TRBV5-1
clone size: NA
J gene: TRBJ2-7
CDR3 protein: CASSLASADYEQYF
CDR3 DNA: TGCGCCAGCAGCTTGGCTAGCGCGGACTACGAGCAGTACTTC

CDR3 length: 12
D gene: NA
V gene: TRBV18
clone size: once
J gene: TRBJ1-1
CDR3 protein: CASRVLNTEAFF
CDR3 DNA: TGTGCCAGCCGGGTGTTGAACACTGAAGCTTTCTTT

CDR3 length: 15
D gene: NA
V gene: TRBV18
clone size: NA
J gene: TRBJ2-7
CDR3 protein: CASSPPAAGTYEQYF
CDR3 DNA: TGTGCCAGCTCACCACCGGCCGCAGGGACCTACGAGCAGTACTTC

CDR3 length: 18
D gene: NA
V gene: TRBV5-6
clone size: NA
J gene: TRBJ1-5
CDR3 protein: CASSLTRPDMARDQPQHF
CDR3 DNA: TGTGCCAGCAGCCTTACACGACCGGACATGGCGAGGGATCAGCCCCAGCATTTT

CDR3 length: 15
D gene: NA
V gene: TRBV9
clone size: NA
J gene: TRBJ2-3
CDR3 protein: CASSVGGLSADTQYF
CDR3 DNA: TGTGCCAGCAGCGTAGGTGGCCTGAGCGCAGATACGCAGTATTTT

CDR3 length: 14
D gene: NA
V gene: TRBV6-1
clone size: NA
J gene: TRBJ2-3
CDR3 protein: CASSRRGDTDTQYF
CDR3 DNA: TGTGCCAGCTCCCGCCGGGGAGACACAGATACGCAGTATTTT

CDR3 length: 14
D gene: NA
V gene: TRBV7-3
clone size: NA
J gene: TRBJ2-1
CDR3 protein: CASSLSAVSNEQFF
CDR3 DNA: TGTGCCAGCAGCTTAAGCGCGGTGTCCAATGAGCAGTTCTTC

CDR3 length: 14
D gene: NA
V gene: TRBV14
clone size: NA
J gene: TRBJ2-5
CDR3 protein: CASSRDLIQETQYF
CDR3 DNA: TGTGCCAGCAGCCGGGACTTGATCCAAGAGACCCAGTACTTC

CDR3 length: 13
D gene: NA
V gene: TRBV12-5
clone size: NA
J gene: TRBJ2-3
CDR3 protein: CASGLGGTDTQYF
CDR3 DNA: TGTGCTAGTGGTTTGGGCGGCACAGATACGCAGTATTTT

CDR3 length: 14
D gene: NA
V gene: TRBV9
clone size: NA
J gene: TRBJ1-5
CDR3 protein: CASSATDGYQPQHF
CDR3 DNA: TGTGCCAGCAGCGCAACCGACGGTTATCAGCCCCAGCATTTT

CDR3 length: 17
D gene: TRBD1
V gene: TRBV7-6
clone size: few
J gene: TRBJ2-1
CDR3 protein: CASSLEGPGTGKNEQFF
CDR3 DNA: TGTGCCAGCAGCTTAGAGGGGCCCGGGACAGGCAAAAATGAGCAGTTCTTC

CDR3 length: 18
D gene: TRBD1
V gene: TRBV7-6
clone size: NA
J gene: TRBJ1-5
CDR3 protein: CASSLAPGQWTSNQPQHF
CDR3 DNA: TGTGCCAGCAGCTTAGCCCCGGGACAGTGGACGAGCAATCAGCCCCAGCATTTT

CDR3 length: 14
D gene: NA
V gene: TRBV28
clone size: NA
J gene: TRBJ1-5
CDR3 protein: CASSLVQGGQPQHF
CDR3 DNA: TGTGCCAGCAGTTTAGTACAGGGTGGTCAGCCCCAGCATTTT

CDR3 length: 12
D gene: NA
V gene: TRBV2
clone size: NA
J gene: TRBJ1-1
CDR3 protein: CASSGSGTEAFF
CDR3 DNA: TGTGCCAGCAGTGGAAGCGGCACTGAAGCTTTCTTT

CDR3 length: 13
D gene: NA
V gene: TRBV14
clone size: NA
J gene: TRBJ1-5
CDR3 protein: CASSLSPNQPQHF
CDR3 DNA: TGTGCCAGCAGCCTATCCCCCAATCAGCCCCAGCATTTT

CDR3 length: 13
D gene: TRBD1
V gene: TRBV2
clone size: NA
J gene: TRBJ2-7
CDR3 protein: CASRSGGDYEQYF
CDR3 DNA: TGTGCCAGCAGATCAGGGGGCGACTACGAGCAGTACTTC

CDR3 length: 12
D gene: NA
V gene: TRBV14
clone size: NA
J gene: TRBJ2-7
CDR3 protein: CASSQTWDEQYF
CDR3 DNA: TGTGCCAGCAGCCAAACCTGGGACGAGCAGTACTTC

CDR3 length: 13
D gene: NA
V gene: TRBV7-2
clone size: once
J gene: TRBJ2-3
CDR3 protein: CASSRQRTDTQYF
CDR3 DNA: TGTGCCAGCTCCCGACAGCGCACAGATACGCAGTATTTT

CDR3 length: 15
D gene: NA
V gene: TRBV14
clone size: NA
J gene: TRBJ2-7
CDR3 protein: CASSQARGIFYEQYF
CDR3 DNA: TGTGCCAGCAGCCAAGCCAGGGGTATCTTCTACGAGCAGTACTTC

CDR3 length: 12
D gene: NA
V gene: TRBV6-6
clone size: once
J gene: TRBJ2-7
CDR3 protein: CASRPFNGEQYF
CDR3 DNA: TGTGCCAGCAGGCCCTTCAACGGCGAGCAGTACTTC

CDR3 length: 16
D gene: TRBD1
V gene: TRBV9
clone size: NA
J gene: TRBJ1-3
CDR3 protein: CASSLLGGAAGNTIYF
CDR3 DNA: TGTGCCAGCAGCCTCCTAGGGGGCGCGGCGGGAAACACCATATATTTT

CDR3 length: 18
D gene: NA
V gene: TRBV18
clone size: NA
J gene: TRBJ1-6
CDR3 protein: CASSPITGGGSYNSPLHF
CDR3 DNA: TGTGCCAGCTCACCCATAACTGGAGGGGGCTCCTATAATTCACCCCTCCACTTT

CDR3 length: 16
D gene: NA
V gene: TRBV6-1
clone size: NA
J gene: TRBJ1-5
CDR3 protein: CASSEMRANSNQPQHF
CDR3 DNA: TGTGCCAGCAGTGAGATGAGGGCTAATAGCAATCAGCCCCAGCATTTT

CDR3 length: 14
D gene: TRBD1
V gene: TRBV29-1
clone size: few
J gene: TRBJ2-5
CDR3 protein: CSVKGTGGLETQYF
CDR3 DNA: TGCAGCGTTAAGGGGACAGGGGGCTTGGAGACCCAGTACTTC

CDR3 length: 12
D gene: NA
V gene: TRBV13
clone size: NA
J gene: TRBJ2-2
CDR3 protein: CASSLAPGELFF
CDR3 DNA: TGTGCCAGCAGCTTGGCTCCCGGGGAGCTGTTTTTT